This entry describes one T cell receptor beta chain. Trimming at V came to 11 bases and at J to 2 bases, leaving 9 bases not matched to a gene. This CDR3 is built from 15 residues. Looked up from germline, CDR1 is MNHNS and CDR2 is SASEGT. The PCR was carried out with 60 Vbeta primers and 13 Jbeta primers. The authors' processing: Later, 65 million to 85 million unique TCR beta chains were counted in an analysis, and roughly 11 million of them were shared. The protocol was immunoSEQ multiplex PCR, while the TCRdb copy is restricted to in-frame clones and leaves out a portion. V and J calls and clone size are those listed in that table; D and trimming were worked out from the DNA. The top ten clones hold around 0.33% of a sample with 250,000 to 350,000 clones, over 70% of them seen once. These data come from a study of cytomegalovirus exposure and HLA in healthy donors.

The sequence came from a girl aged 2-10 years in good health and CMV-seronegative. Sequences were obtained from PBMCs. The chain links TRBV6-1 to TRBJ2-2, with TRBD2 identical over 9 bases. This CDR3 reads CAGRGLAANTGELFF. CDR3 nucleotide sequence: TGTGCCGGCCGGGGACTAGCAGCCAACACCGGGGAGCTGTTTTTT.